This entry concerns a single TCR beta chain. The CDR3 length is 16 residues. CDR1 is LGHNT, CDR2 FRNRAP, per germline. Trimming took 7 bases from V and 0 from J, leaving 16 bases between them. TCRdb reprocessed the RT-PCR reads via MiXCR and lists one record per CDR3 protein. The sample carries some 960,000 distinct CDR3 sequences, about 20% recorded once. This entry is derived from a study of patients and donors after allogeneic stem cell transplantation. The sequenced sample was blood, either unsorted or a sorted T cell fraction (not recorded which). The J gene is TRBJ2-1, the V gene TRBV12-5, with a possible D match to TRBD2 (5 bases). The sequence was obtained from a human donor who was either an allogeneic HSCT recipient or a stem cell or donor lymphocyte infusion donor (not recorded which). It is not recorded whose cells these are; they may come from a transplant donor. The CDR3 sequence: CASAPGLTSSYNEQFF. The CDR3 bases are TGTGCTAGTGCCCCCGGACTGACGAGCTCCTACAATGAGCAGTTCTTC.